The 24 T cell receptor beta chains presented below share a single source sample, sequenced in a study of cytomegalovirus exposure and HLA in healthy donors. Primers for the PCR totalled 60 Vbeta and 13 Jbeta. The repertoire was sequenced with immunoSEQ multiplex PCR; TCRdb's copy has only in-frame clones and lacks some. The data show roughly 120,000 clones, with roughly two thirds seen just once and 1.5% to 2% held by the top ten. Material: PBMCs. These receptors were taken from a man aged 30 to 45 in good health and CMV-seropositive.

This clone was observed a few times. CDR3 in amino acids: CASSGPGQGYYEQYF. CDR3 nucleotide sequence: TGTGCCAGCAGCGGGCCGGGACAGGGTTACTACGAGCAGTACTTC. The rearrangement joins TRBV5-4 to TRBJ2-5; the match to TRBD1 covers 9 bases. The last part of the DNA fits TRBJ2-7 better; the J call may be wrong. Looked up from germline, CDR1 is SGHNT and CDR2 is YYREEE (reference sequence). The CDR3 is made up of 15 amino acids.

There are a few counts of this clone. The chain combines TRBV5-1 with TRBJ2-1, with TRBD2 matching 14 bases. The CDR3 extends over 16 amino acids. Germline V gene lookup returns CDR1 SGHRS and CDR2 YFSETQ. Unmatched junction bases numbered 7, after V lost 4 bases and J lost 7 bases. The DNA for the CDR3 is TGCGCCAGCAGCACCCCCGGGACTAGCGGGAGTAATGAGCAGTTCTTC. Translated: CASSTPGTSGSNEQFF.

V gene TRBV4-3 combines with J gene TRBJ1-2; 7 bases align to TRBD1. The CDR3 covers 14 residues. The ends lost 3 bases at V and 4 bases at J; junction bases unmatched: 5. Per germline, CDR1 LGHNA and CDR2 YSLEER. DNA of the CDR3: TGCGCCAGCAGCCAGCTGGGACAGTCCTATGGCTACACCTTC. Translated, it gives CASSQLGQSYGYTF.

The chain joins TRBV11-2 to TRBJ2-1, with D possibly TRBD2 on 6 matching bases. The V end was cut by 0 bases, the J end by 2 bases, with 14 bases between. The CDR3 loop spans 17 amino acids. Germline-derived CDR1 and CDR2 are SGHAT and FQNNGV. The CDR3 here is CASSLDPASAAYNEQFF. CDR3 in DNA: TGTGCCAGCAGCTTAGATCCGGCTAGCGCTGCCTACAATGAGCAGTTCTTC.

The CDR3, as DNA: TGTGCCAGTAGTTCGAGGCCACCGCGGTATGGCTACACCTTC. Translating gives CASSSRPPRYGYTF. V usage is TRBV19 and J usage is TRBJ1-2; D call uncertain. Germline CDR1 and CDR2: LNHDA and SQIVND (reference sequence). The length of the CDR3 is 14 residues. Trimming took 5 bases from V and 5 from J, leaving 15 bases between them. The full variable domain, rest sourced from reference TRBV19 and TRBJ1-2, is DGGITQSPKYLFRKEGQNVTLSCEQNLNHDAMYWYRQDPGQGLRLIYYSQIVNDFQKGDIAEGYSVSREKKESFPLTVTSAQKNPTAFYLCASSSRPPRYGYTFGSGTRLTVV.

This clone was found a few times. The chain's CDR3 is CASSLGQHVNTEAFF. For the CDR3, the DNA is TGTGCCAGCTCACTCGGACAACACGTGAACACTGAAGCTTTCTTT. The chain joins TRBV18 to TRBJ1-1; possibly TRBD1 for D (5 bases). Germline V gene sequence: CDR1 KGHSH, CDR2 LQKENI. Trimming shortened V by 4 bases and J by 0 bases, and 12 bases separated the two germline ends. The CDR3 runs to 15 residues.

This chain connects TRBV7-9 to TRBJ2-1; TRBD1 agrees at 8 bases. Germline V CDR1 and CDR2: SEHNR, FQNEAQ (reference sequence). The CDR3 sequence is 16 residues long. The J segment lost 6 bases and the V segment lost 5 bases, leaving 12 bases of the junction unmatched. CDR3 residues: CASSPKDREAANEQFF. The CDR3 bases are TGTGCCAGCAGCCCGAAGGACAGGGAAGCGGCCAATGAGCAGTTCTTC. Full variable domain (outside the CDR3, taken from reference TRBV7-9 and TRBJ2-1): DTGVSQNPRHKITKRGQNVTFRCDPISEHNRLYWYRQTLGQGPEFLTYFQNEAQLEKSRLLSDRFSAERPKGSFSTLEIQRTEQGDSAMYLCASSPKDREAANEQFFGPGTRLTVL.

This rearrangement joins TRBV7-6 to TRBJ1-3; no clear D. The CDR3 runs 12 residues. Germline CDR1 reads SGHVS; CDR2 reads FNYEAQ. Trimming cost V 5 bases and J 0 bases, with 2 bases left between them. Here the CDR3 DNA reads TGTGCCAGCAGCCACTCTGGAAACACCATATATTTT. It codes for CASSHSGNTIYF. The variable domain in full, with the rest retrieved from reference TRBV7-6 and TRBJ1-3, is GAGVSQSPRYKVTKRGQDVALRCDPISGHVSLYWYRQALGQGPEFLTYFNYEAQQDKSGLPNDRFSAERPEGSISTLTIQRTEQRDSAMYRCASSHSGNTIYFGEGSWLTVV.

The V and J genes are TRBV5-1 and TRBJ2-5; possibly TRBD1 for D (6 bases). Germline CDR1 and CDR2: SGHRS and YFSETQ. This CDR3 spans 14 amino acids. V was cut by 2 bases and J by 1 base, with 9 bases left in between. CDR3 region: CASSLGTIQETQYF. CDR3 nucleotides: TGCGCCAGCAGCTTAGGGACAATCCAAGAGACCCAGTACTTC.

Written as DNA, the CDR3 is TGTGCCAGTAGTATAACGGACACGGGTCTGGAAGCTTTCTTT. This translates into CASSITDTGLEAFF. The V call is TRBV19, the J call TRBJ1-1, with a possible D match to TRBD1 (5 bases). In germline, CDR1 is LNHDA, CDR2 SQIVND (reference sequence). The CDR3 is 14 residues long. Trimming removed 2 bases at V and 8 bases at J, with 15 bases between.

The chain links TRBV5-4 to TRBJ2-5, with D possibly being TRBD2 (6 bases). Per the germline V gene, CDR1 is SGHNT and CDR2 is YYREEE (reference sequence). Trimming left V 0 bases short and J 4 bases short, with 13 bases between. This CDR3 comprises 15 residues. DNA of the CDR3: TGTGCCAGCAGCTTGGCGGCGGGGTTTGGAGAGACCCAGTACTTC. This sequence encodes CASSLAAGFGETQYF.

Worth noting for this clone: The same CDR3 also results from other DNA sequences found in this sample. This chain connects TRBV25-1 to TRBJ2-1; 10 nucleotides align to TRBD2. The V segment lost 5 bases and the J segment 3 bases; nucleotides outside the gene matches: 10. Germline V gene data show CDR1 as MGHDK and CDR2 as SYGVNS. This CDR3 contains 17 residues. The CDR3 DNA is TGTGCCAGCAGTCCATTGAGCGGGAGGGGGAACTACAATGAGCAGTTCTTC. Amino acid sequence: CASSPLSGRGNYNEQFF.

V is TRBV7-2 and J is TRBJ1-5; TRBD1 aligns across 9 bases. Germline V gene data show CDR1 as SGHTA and CDR2 as FQGNSA. J lost 6 bases, V lost 1 base, and 7 bases had no gene match. CDR3 length: 16 residues. The DNA for the CDR3 is TGTGCCAGCAGCTTAGGAGGGACAGGGAGGACTCAGCCCCAGCATTTT. Translated: CASSLGGTGRTQPQHF.

This clone has just a few counts. The V gene is TRBV28, the J gene TRBJ1-2; tentative D call: TRBD1 (5 bases). Trimming took off 5 bases at V and 8 bases at J, with 18 bases between the two ends. This CDR3 has 14 amino acids. Germline V lookup: CDR1 MDHEN, CDR2 SYDVKM. Here the CDR3 reads CASSPGHTERGYTF. The DNA for the CDR3 is TGTGCCAGCAGTCCCGGACACACGGAAAGGGGCTACACCTTC.

The V and J genes are TRBV6-5 and TRBJ1-2; D remains unclear. Trimming stripped 2 bases from V and 8 bases from J, with 12 bases between. This CDR3 is 13 amino acids long. The V gene's germline CDR1 is MNHEY and CDR2 SVGAGI. The CDR3 DNA is TGTGCCAGCAGTTACATGCGGGTTAGCGGCTACACCTTC. Translated, it gives CASSYMRVSGYTF.

The V and J genes are TRBV5-1 and TRBJ2-1; 7 nucleotides match TRBD2. CDR3 length: 17 residues. Germline loops: CDR1 SGHRS, CDR2 YFSETQ. The trim removed 9 bases at V and 0 bases at J, leaving 15 bases unmatched. CDR3 amino acids: CATTKGLAVSSYNEQFF. The CDR3 coding sequence is TGCGCCACCACTAAAGGGCTAGCGGTGAGCTCCTACAATGAGCAGTTCTTC.

V usage is TRBV7-8 and J usage is TRBJ2-1; 7 bases align to TRBD2. The CDR3 loop spans 14 amino acids. The germline gives CDR1 SGHVS, CDR2 FQNEAQ. Trimming removed 4 bases from V and 12 bases from J; junction bases left unmatched: 12. This CDR3 reads CASSSSGILATQFF. DNA of the CDR3: TGTGCCAGCAGCTCCTCAGGGATACTAGCGACGCAGTTCTTC.

This clone was detected only a few times. The chain links TRBV9 to TRBJ1-1; 7 nucleotides line up with TRBD1. V trimming: 1 base; J trimming: 2 bases; junction bases outside the gene matches: 20. Germline V CDR1 and CDR2: SGDLS, YYNGEE. The CDR3 has 20 residues. The CDR3 DNA reads TGTGCCAGCAGCGTAAGACCAGGGGGGAGCTTCCAGCCCAAAAACACTGAAGCTTTCTTT. It encodes CASSVRPGGSFQPKNTEAFF.

This sequence joins TRBV6-5 and TRBJ2-5; 7 positions agree with TRBD2. Near its end, the DNA agrees better with TRBJ2-7, so the J call may be wrong. CDR3 length: 14 amino acids. Germline V CDR1 and CDR2: MNHEY, SVGAGI. The CDR3 sequence: CASKSTSASYEQYF. CDR3 coding DNA: TGTGCCAGCAAATCCACTAGCGCTTCCTACGAGCAGTACTTC.

This clone came up a few times. V gene TRBV7-3 combines with J gene TRBJ2-7; maybe TRBD2 (6 bases). This CDR3 has 11 residues. The V gene's germline CDR1 is SGHTA and CDR2 FQGTGA. Deletions cut 5 bases from V and 9 bases from J, with 11 bases between. The CDR3 here is CASSPGGVQYF. DNA of the CDR3: TGTGCCAGCAGCCCAGGCGGGGTGCAGTACTTC.

The V gene is TRBV5-8, the J gene TRBJ2-5; no definite D call. The CDR3 loop spans 16 amino acids. V was pared by 1 base and J by 2 bases, with 15 bases between. Germline V gene data show CDR1 as SGHTS and CDR2 as YDEGEE. Here the CDR3 DNA reads TGTGCCAGCAGCTTGTCCTTTGCTCCTGCGCAAGAGACCCAGTACTTC. This translates into CASSLSFAPAQETQYF.

The CDR3 is CASSLYMITGLNTEAFF. CDR3 nucleotides: TGTGCCAGCAGTCTATACATGATAACAGGGTTGAACACTGAAGCTTTCTTT. This rearrangement joins TRBV28 to TRBJ1-1; the D gene is possibly TRBD1 (6 bases). CDR3 length equals 17 residues. Germline CDR1 MDHEN, CDR2 SYDVKM. Trimming stripped 5 bases from V and 0 bases from J, with 19 bases between.

Concerning this clone: One end of the junction is discordant with germline, which a read error may explain. The rearrangement joins TRBV7-7 to TRBJ1-1; tentatively, D is TRBD1 (6 bases). This CDR3 contains 14 residues. Germline CDR1 reads SSHAT; CDR2 reads FNYEAQ (reference sequence). CDR3 amino acids: CASSPDRTSVEAFF. The CDR3 nucleotides are TGTGCTAGCAGCCCCGACAGGACCTCTGTTGAAGCTTTCTTT.

Comments on this clone: An end of the junction differs from the germline gene, which may be a read error. The chain is built from TRBV6-5 and TRBJ2-7; TRBD2 aligns across 7 bases. The CDR3 is 14 residues long. Per the germline V gene, CDR1 is MNHEY and CDR2 is SVGAGI. The CDR3 nucleotides are TGTGCCCGCAGTCACGCTAGCGGCTCCTACGAGCAGTACTTC. Translation: CARSHASGSYEQYF.